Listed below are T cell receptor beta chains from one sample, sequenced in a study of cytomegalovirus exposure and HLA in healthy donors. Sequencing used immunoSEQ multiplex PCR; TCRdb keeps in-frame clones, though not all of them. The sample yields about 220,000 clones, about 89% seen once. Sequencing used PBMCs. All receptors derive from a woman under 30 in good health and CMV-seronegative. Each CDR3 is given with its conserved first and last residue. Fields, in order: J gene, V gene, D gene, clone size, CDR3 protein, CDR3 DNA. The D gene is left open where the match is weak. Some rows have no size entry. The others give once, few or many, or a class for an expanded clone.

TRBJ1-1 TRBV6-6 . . CASSQDPGGEAFF TGTGCCAGCAGTCAGGACCCGGGGGGTGAAGCTTTCTTT
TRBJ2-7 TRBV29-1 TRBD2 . CSVGGLAGIYEQYF TGCAGCGTTGGAGGACTAGCGGGAATCTACGAGCAGTACTTC
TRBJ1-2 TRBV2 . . CASRGITGGYTF TGTGCCAGCAGGGGGATAACAGGGGGCTACACCTTC
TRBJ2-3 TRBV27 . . CASRIQGRHTDTQYF TGTGCCAGCAGGATACAGGGTCGTCACACAGATACGCAGTATTTT
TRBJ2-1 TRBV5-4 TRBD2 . CASSGTSGARGSYNEQFF TGTGCCAGTTCCGGGACTAGCGGCGCGCGGGGGTCCTACAATGAGCAGTTCTTC
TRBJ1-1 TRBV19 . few CASSIRGQLREAFF TGTGCCAGTAGTATACGTGGACAGCTGCGCGAAGCTTTCTTT
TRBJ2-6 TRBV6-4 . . CASSDQDSGANVLTF TGTGCCAGCAGTGATCAGGACTCTGGGGCCAACGTCCTGACTTTC
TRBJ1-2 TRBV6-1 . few CASSVEEGNYGYTF TGTGCCAGCAGTGTGGAGGAGGGAAACTATGGCTACACCTTC
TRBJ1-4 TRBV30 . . CAWRGENEKLFF TGTGCCTGGAGGGGAGAGAATGAAAAACTGTTTTTT
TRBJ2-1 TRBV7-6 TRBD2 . CASSLAASGDYSYNEQFF TGTGCCAGCAGCTTAGCTGCTAGCGGAGATTACTCCTACAATGAGCAGTTCTTC
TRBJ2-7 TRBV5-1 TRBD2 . CASSLEAGLAYEQYF TGCGCCAGCAGCTTGGAAGCGGGACTGGCCTACGAGCAGTACTTC